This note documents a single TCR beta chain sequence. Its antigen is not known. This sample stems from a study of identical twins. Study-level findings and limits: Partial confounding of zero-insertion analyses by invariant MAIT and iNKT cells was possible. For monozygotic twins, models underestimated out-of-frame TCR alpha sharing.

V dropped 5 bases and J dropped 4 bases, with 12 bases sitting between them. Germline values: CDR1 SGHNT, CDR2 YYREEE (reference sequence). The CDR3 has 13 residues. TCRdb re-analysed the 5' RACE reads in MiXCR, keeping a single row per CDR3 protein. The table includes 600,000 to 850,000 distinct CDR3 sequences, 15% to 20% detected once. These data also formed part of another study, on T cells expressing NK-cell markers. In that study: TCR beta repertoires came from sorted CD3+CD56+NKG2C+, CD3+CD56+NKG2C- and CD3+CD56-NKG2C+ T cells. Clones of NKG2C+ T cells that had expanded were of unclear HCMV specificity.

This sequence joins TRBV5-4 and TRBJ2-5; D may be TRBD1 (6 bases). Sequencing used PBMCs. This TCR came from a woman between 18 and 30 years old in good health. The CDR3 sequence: CASRRAGVETQYF. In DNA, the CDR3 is TGTGCCAGCAGGAGGGCAGGGGTAGAGACCCAGTACTTC.